This T cell receptor beta chain is from a study of cytomegalovirus exposure and HLA in healthy donors (dated by TCRdb to the late 2010s). In terms of the full investigation: An earlier analysis of roughly 630 of the donors reported roughly 300 Gb of sequence data and about 100 million unique TCR beta sequences from 150 million to 200 million T cells. Alongside the repertoire data, information on donor age, sex, ethnicity and CMV serostatus was compiled. Among 300 to 500 genotyped donors of the cohort, an average of approximately 240,000 unique TCR beta nucleotide sequences was sequenced per donor, of which 15% to 20% were non-productive. Of the roughly 400 genotyped donors, approximately 83% fell in the genetic ancestry cluster associated with self-reported Caucasian donors. In addition to the first cohort of hundreds of subjects, a separate validation cohort of 130 or so different subjects was used. The study profiled the T cell repertoires of hundreds of subjects by immunosequencing and related them to cytomegalovirus serostatus. To study patterns of TCR occurrence, a later analysis re-analyzed previously published TCR beta repertoires from around 670 donors and added high-resolution HLA genotyping. Typing coverage differed by locus: A, B, C, DRB1 and DQB1 were typed in roughly 629-630 donors, DQA1 in 500 to 550, DPA1 in over 600, and DPB1 in just under 490. In an earlier analysis of 587 of the donors, high-throughput TCR beta sequencing was used to judge whether each TCR beta V gene segment behaved as functional or pseudogenic. All discovery cohort repertoires had been generated using a single sequencing platform. The study aimed to test whether signatures of past pathogen exposure could be identified by cataloging public T cell receptors. In a later genetic analysis, genome-wide SNP genotypes for 398 of the 666 donors were used, and that subset was treated as a discovery cohort. HLA typing covered class I and class II loci at four-digit resolution. Approximately 310 gigabases of sequencing data and tens of millions of unique TCR sequences were included in an early release covering about 620 HLA-typed donors. The study combined high-throughput TCR immunosequencing, statistical association of individual TCRs with disease status, and machine learning to predict cytomegalovirus infection status. Four or five DR-DQ haplotypes were handled as single units for association and clustering because linkage in the cohort was strong. The later analysis used no new phenotypic data to find candidate immune exposures, relying instead on TCR beta sequences and their occurrence across donors.

Preparation of the library involved the immunoSEQ multiplex PCR assay. For the multiplex PCR, a mixture combining 60 forward primers for TCR Vbeta segments and 13 reverse primers for TCR Jbeta segments was used. The CDR3 region of rearranged TCR beta genes was amplified from genomic DNA by a multiplex PCR assay. The Illumina HiSeq System was used to sequence the amplified TCR beta libraries as 87-base-pair reads. Per the original workflow: A later analysis tallied approximately 87 million unique TCR beta chains across the 666 repertoires, and 10 million to 11 million of those chains were shared by two or more donors. Raw reads were error-corrected and collapsed into unique sequences by a nearest-neighbor algorithm in which closely related sequences were merged to remove PCR and sequencing errors. Alignment of CDR3 sequences to IMGT reference sequences was used to assign V, D and J gene segments. For a sequence to be retained, a match of at least six nucleotides to both a V gene segment and a J gene segment was required. A rearrangement was called productive if the CDR3 had no stop codons and remained in frame with V and J, and every other rearrangement was called non-productive. CDR3 was defined by IMGT convention, running from the second conserved V-encoded cysteine to the conserved J-encoded phenylalanine. The earlier analysis of about 560 of the donors excluded any sequence lacking an unambiguous match to a single V gene segment. An earlier analysis of fewer than 750 of the donors called V segments functional above 56.7% productive rearrangements and segregating when the between-donor standard deviation exceeded 5%. A statistical classification framework was developed to diagnose cytomegalovirus status using the catalog of TCR beta chain sequences. In a later analysis, V and J genes were assigned by comparing TCR nucleotide sequences against IMGT/GENE-DB human TR gene sequences. Using the TCRdist pipeline, a later analysis assigned CDR3 sequences along with most-parsimonious VDJ recombination scenarios. In a later analysis, every TCR beta chain was defined by the combination of its CDR3 amino acid sequence and its V-gene family, and reads without a unique V-gene family were dropped. In a later analysis, 550 to 650 highly shared, low-generation-probability nucleotide sequences were removed to address suspected cross-contamination and a sequencing artifact. In a later analysis, a clonal expansion index was calculated for each public chain from normalized within-repertoire ranks of inferred template counts. In a later analysis, generation probabilities were computed with a VDJ recombination model fitted to out-of-frame rearrangements, and the resulting probabilities were checked against IGoR. In a later analysis, TCR-TCR, TCR-HLA and TCR-CMV co-occurrence was scored with hypergeometric tests, and a repertoire-size bias correction was applied to TCR pairs. In a later analysis, false discovery rates were estimated by permuting HLA or CMV assignments 20 times. In a later analysis, co-occurring TCRs were grouped using DBSCAN, and TCRdist sequence similarity was added for clustering within HLA-allele-positive subsets. Repertoires with fewer than 30,000 or more than 120,000 public chains, plus five repertoires with anomalous nucleotide sharing, were excluded from co-occurrence clustering. TCRdb limited this immuneACCESS table to in-frame rearrangements with V and J called. A share of clones is missing; checked studies link under half to unresolved V genes, and the rest is unexplained. From that table come the V and J calls and clone size; the DNA was used to work out D and trimming. This sample holds roughly 83,000 clones; just under 75% were observed only once. The ten top clones hold around 3.9% of the sample.

Overall results and qualifications from the work: The classifier was reported to diagnose cytomegalovirus status with high specificity and sensitivity in both the original cohort and the validation cohort. V-gene and J-gene trimming of TCR beta chains was associated with a missense DCLRE1C variant in a later genetic analysis, and the association was replicated in an independent cohort. At a false discovery rate of 0.05, a later analysis linked about 17,000 TCR beta sequences to specific HLA alleles. HLA typing was unavailable for some donors at each locus, so association tests used only the typed subset. A later analysis found that TCR association rates varied across HLA loci, with DRB1 alleles showing the most associated TCRs and HLA-C alleles the fewest. Because counts were too low, more than 15 rarely observed V segments, including chromosome 9 orphons, were excluded from the earlier analysis of 500 to 700 of the donors. Most TCR sequences were observed very rarely across donors, whereas some public TCRs were present in many individuals. The cohort was sequenced for TCR beta chains only, and without alpha or paired-chain data the features that could be detected were limited. In a later analysis, HLA-associated TCR beta chains were found to be more clonally expanded and to have lower generation probabilities than equally common non-associated chains. Most CMV-associated TCR beta chains appeared to be HLA-restricted in a later analysis, and the HLA associations seemed to be driven largely by CMV exposure. The authors suggested that the approach could potentially be extended to other disease states and immunological phenotypes. The only immune exposure information available for the cohort was CMV serostatus. Roughly uniform sequencing depth across donors was assumed in presence/absence analyses, although this assumption may not hold. In an earlier analysis of fewer than 750 of the donors, most TCR beta V segments were observed in productive rearrangements about 87% or about 30% of the time, broadly matching IMGT annotations. In a later genetic analysis, fewer N-insertions in productive TCRs were reported among donors in an Asian-associated ancestry cluster than the approximately 670-donor mean. Several of the top co-occurrence clusters appeared to be linked to parvovirus B19, influenza, CMV and Epstein-Barr virus, according to a later analysis. In vitro tests confirmed that a few of the cytomegalovirus-associated TCR beta chains recognize cytomegalovirus antigens. Linkage disequilibrium might explain the correlated functional status among segregating V segments, but an unknown experimental factor could not be excluded. A cluster of highly shared sequence variants was judged likely to represent a technical artifact of the sequencing pipeline. Assigning TCR associations to individual alleles was difficult when HLA alleles, especially DR and DQ, strongly co-occurred. In the study, approximately 160 TCR beta chains were listed as associated with cytomegalovirus. A further reported finding was that TCR beta sequences accurately predicted the HLA-A and HLA-B alleles for most subjects in the first cohort.

In total, 500 to 700 healthy bone marrow donors made up the cohort. All cohort members were sampled while nominally healthy, although unrecorded immune exposures were likely present. The donor was CMV seronegative and was included in the group of several hundred seronegative cohort members. Each donor provided a peripheral blood sample, and peripheral blood mononuclear cells were used for TCR beta sequencing. The Qiagen DNeasy Blood Extraction Kit was used to extract genomic DNA from the blood cell samples. Comments on this clone: Its cognate antigen has yet to be identified. No much larger clone exists at a distance of one base, and base qualities are not known.

The material sequenced was PBMCs. The TCR was taken from a man between 60 and 75 years old in good health and CMV-seronegative.

The DNA is as follows: TGTGCCAGCAGCTTTTTGACAGGGGGCCACAAGTACTTC. Translated, it reads CASSFLTGGHKYF. This sequence uses TRBV5-6 and TRBJ2-7, with 10 central nucleotides matching TRBD1. V loses 2 bases at its end and J loses 11 bases; junction bases beyond the gene matches: 7. The CDR3 has 13 amino acids, counting the end cysteine and phenylalanine. Only the CDR3 DNA stays, 39 bases, in frame from base 1. CDR1 and CDR2 (SGHDT, YYEEEE) derive from the germline V gene.